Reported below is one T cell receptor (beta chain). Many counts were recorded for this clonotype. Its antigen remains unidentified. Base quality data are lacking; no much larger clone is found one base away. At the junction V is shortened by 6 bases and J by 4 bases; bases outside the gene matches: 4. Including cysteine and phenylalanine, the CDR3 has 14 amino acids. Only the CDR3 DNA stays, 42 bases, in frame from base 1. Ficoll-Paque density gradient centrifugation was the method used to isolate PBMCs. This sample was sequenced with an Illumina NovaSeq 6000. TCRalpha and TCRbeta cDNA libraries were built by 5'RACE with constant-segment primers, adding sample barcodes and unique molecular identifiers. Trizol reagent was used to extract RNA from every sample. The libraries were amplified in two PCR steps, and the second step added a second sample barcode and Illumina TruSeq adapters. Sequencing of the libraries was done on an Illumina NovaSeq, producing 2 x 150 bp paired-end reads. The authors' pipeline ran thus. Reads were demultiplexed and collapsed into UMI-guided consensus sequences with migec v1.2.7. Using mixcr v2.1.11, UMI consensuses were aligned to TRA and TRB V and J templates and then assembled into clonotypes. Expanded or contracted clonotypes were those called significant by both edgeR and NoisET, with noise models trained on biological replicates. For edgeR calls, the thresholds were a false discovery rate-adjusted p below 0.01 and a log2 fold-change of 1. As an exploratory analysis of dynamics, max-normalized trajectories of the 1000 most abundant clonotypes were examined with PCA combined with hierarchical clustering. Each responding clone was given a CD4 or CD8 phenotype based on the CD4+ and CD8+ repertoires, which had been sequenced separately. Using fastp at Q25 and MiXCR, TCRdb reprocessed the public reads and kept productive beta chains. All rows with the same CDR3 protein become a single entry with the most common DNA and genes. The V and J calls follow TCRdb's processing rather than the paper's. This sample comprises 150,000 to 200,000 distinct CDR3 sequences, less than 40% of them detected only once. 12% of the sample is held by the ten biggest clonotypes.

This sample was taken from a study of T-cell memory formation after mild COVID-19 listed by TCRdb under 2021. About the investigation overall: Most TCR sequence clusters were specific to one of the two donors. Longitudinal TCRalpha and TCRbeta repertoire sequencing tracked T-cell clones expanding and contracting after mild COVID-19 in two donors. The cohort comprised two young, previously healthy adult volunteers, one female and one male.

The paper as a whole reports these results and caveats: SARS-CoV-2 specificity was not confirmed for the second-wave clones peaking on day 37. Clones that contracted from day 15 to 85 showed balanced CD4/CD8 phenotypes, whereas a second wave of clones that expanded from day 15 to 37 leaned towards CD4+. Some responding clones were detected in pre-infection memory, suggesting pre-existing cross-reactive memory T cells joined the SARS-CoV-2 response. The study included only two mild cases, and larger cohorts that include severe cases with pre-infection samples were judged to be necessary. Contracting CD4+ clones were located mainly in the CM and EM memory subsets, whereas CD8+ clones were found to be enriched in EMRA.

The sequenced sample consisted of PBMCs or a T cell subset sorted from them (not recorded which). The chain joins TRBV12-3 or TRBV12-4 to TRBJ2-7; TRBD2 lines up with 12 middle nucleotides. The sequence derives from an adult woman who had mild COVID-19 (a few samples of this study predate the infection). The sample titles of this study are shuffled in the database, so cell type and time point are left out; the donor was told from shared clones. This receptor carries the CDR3 CASRLTSGSYEQYF. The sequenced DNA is TGTGCCAGCAGGCTGACTAGCGGGAGTTACGAGCAGTACTTC.